This TCR beta chain comes out of a study of healthy donors' naive CD4 and CD8 T cells. Turning to this clonotype: What it recognizes is unknown.

General study results and limits: CDR3 charge plus V and J genes appeared to account for about an eighth of CD4/CD8 variance. Naive CD4+ and CD8+ cells reportedly differed in usage of most V and J genes. Chains were not paired, since alpha and beta were sequenced in bulk.

Starting from approximately 500 ng of total RNA, TCR libraries were made with linear amplification. In the original processing: Sequencing covered about 80,000 rearranged alpha-chain transcripts across five or six healthy donors. TCRdb itself ran the reads through MiXCR, one entry per CDR3 protein. The V and J calls were not made by the authors but by TCRdb's processing. The sample lists about 180,000 distinct CDR3 sequences; about 74% were seen once. From germline, CDR1 is SQVTM and CDR2 ANQGSEA. Germline trimming cut 6 bases from V and 1 base from J; bases unmatched to any gene: 3. The CDR3 length is 12 residues.

This chain connects TRBV29-1 to TRBJ2-7; TRBD1 agrees at 7 bases. The origin of this receptor is a pool of human donors in good health; the sample pools cells from several healthy donors. The sample consisted of naive CD4+ and CD8+ T cells sorted from blood, pooled from several donors. CDR3 DNA sequence: TGCAGCGTGACACAGGGGTCCTACGAGCAGTACTTC. Translated: CSVTQGSYEQYF.